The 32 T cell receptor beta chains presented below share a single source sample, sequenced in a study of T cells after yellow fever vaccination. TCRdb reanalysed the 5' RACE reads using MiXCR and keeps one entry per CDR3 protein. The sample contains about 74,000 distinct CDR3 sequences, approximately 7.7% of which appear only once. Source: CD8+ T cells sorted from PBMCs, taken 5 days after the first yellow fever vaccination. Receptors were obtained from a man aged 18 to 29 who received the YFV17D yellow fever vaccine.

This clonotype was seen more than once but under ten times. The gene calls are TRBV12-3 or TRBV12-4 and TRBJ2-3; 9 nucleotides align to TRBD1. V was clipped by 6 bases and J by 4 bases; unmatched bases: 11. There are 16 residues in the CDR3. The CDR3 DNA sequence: TGTGCCAGCAGCCCTCTTAAGACAGGGGGGTCAGATACGCAGTATTTT. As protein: CASSPLKTGGSDTQYF.

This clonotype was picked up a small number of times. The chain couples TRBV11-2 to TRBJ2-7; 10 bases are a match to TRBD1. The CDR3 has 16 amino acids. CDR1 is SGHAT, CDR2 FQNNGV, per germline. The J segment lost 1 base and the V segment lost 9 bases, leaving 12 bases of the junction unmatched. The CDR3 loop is CASARTGGPESYEQYF. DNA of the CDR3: TGTGCCAGTGCCAGGACAGGGGGTCCGGAGTCCTACGAGCAGTACTTC.

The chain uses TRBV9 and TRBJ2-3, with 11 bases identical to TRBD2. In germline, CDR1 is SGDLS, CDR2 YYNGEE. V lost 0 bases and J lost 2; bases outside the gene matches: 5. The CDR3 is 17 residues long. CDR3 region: CASSVALAGGPTDTQYF. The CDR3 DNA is TGTGCCAGCAGCGTAGCCCTAGCGGGGGGTCCCACAGATACGCAGTATTTT.

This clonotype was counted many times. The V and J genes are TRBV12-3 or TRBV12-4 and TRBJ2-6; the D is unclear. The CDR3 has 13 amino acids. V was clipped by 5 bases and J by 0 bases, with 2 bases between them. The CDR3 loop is CASSPSGANVLTF. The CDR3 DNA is TGTGCCAGCAGTCCCTCTGGGGCCAACGTCCTGACTTTC.

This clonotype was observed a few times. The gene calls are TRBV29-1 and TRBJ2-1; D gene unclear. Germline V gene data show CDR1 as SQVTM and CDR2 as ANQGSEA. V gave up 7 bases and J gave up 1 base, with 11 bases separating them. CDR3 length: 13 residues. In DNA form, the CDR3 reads TGCAGCGCCACACCTTCGTCCTACAATGAGCAGTTCTTC. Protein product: CSATPSSYNEQFF.

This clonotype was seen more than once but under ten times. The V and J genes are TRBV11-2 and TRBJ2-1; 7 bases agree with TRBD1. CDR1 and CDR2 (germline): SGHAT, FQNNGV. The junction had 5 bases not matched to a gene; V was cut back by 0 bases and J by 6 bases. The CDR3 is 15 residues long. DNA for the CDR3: TGTGCCAGCAGCTTAGATTTCGGACAGGTCAATGAGCAGTTCTTC. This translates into CASSLDFGQVNEQFF.

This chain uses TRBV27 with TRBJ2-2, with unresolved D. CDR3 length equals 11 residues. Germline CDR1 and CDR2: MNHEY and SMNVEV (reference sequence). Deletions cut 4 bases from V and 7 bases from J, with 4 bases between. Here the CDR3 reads CASSWGGELFF. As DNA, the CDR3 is TGTGCCAGCAGTTGGGGCGGGGAGCTGTTTTTT.

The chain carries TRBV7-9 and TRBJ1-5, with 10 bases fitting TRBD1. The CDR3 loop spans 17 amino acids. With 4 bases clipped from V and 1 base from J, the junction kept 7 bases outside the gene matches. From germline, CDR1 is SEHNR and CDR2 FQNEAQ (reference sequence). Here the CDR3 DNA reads TGTGCCAGCAGCTCCCTGACAGGGGGCCACAGCAATCAGCCCCAGCATTTT. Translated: CASSSLTGGHSNQPQHF.

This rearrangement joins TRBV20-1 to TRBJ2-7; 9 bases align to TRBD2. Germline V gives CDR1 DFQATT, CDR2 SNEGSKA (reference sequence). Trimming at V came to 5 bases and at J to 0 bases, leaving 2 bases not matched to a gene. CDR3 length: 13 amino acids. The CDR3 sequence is CSAGSGGSYEQYF. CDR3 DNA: TGCAGTGCTGGTAGCGGGGGCTCCTACGAGCAGTACTTC.

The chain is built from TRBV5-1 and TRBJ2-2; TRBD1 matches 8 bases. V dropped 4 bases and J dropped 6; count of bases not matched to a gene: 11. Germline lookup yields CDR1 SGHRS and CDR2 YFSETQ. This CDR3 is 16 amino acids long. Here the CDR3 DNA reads TGCGCCAGCAGCGTGACAGGGGAGGTCTTGGCCGGGGAGCTGTTTTTT. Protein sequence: CASSVTGEVLAGELFF.

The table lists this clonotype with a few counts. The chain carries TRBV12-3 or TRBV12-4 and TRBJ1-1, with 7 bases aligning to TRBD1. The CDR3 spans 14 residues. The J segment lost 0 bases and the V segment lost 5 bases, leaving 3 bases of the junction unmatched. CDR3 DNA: TGTGCCAGCAGTGTGACAGGGATGAACACTGAAGCTTTCTTT. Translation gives CASSVTGMNTEAFF.

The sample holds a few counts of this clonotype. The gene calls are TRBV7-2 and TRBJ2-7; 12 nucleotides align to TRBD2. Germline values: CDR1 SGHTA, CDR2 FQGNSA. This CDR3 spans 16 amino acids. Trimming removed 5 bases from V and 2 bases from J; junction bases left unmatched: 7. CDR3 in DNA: TGTGCCAGCAGCATACTAGCGGGGGGCGCAACCTACGAGCAGTACTTC. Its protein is CASSILAGGATYEQYF. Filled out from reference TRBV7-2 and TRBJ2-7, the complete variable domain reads GAGVSQSPSNKVTEKGKDVELRCDPISGHTALYWYRQSLGQGLEFLIYFQGNSAPDKSGLPSDRFSAERTGGSVSTLTIQRTQQEDSAVYLCASSILAGGATYEQYFGPGTRLTVT.

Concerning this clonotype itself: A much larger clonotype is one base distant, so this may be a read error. CDR3 sequence (DNA): TGTGCCAGCAGCCGGGACAGGGAAATACGAGAGACCAAGTACTTC. It codes for CASSRDREIRETKYF. The chain links TRBV3-1 to TRBJ2-5, with 9 bases identical to TRBD1. The CDR3 runs 15 residues. Germline assignment: CDR1 LGHDT and CDR2 YNNKEL (reference sequence).

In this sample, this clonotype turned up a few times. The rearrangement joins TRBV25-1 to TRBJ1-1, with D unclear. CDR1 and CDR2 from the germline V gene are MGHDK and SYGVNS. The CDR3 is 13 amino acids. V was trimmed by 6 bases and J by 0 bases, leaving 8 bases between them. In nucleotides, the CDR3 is TGTGCCAGCAGCCACGGGATGAACACTGAAGCTTTCTTT. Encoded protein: CASSHGMNTEAFF.

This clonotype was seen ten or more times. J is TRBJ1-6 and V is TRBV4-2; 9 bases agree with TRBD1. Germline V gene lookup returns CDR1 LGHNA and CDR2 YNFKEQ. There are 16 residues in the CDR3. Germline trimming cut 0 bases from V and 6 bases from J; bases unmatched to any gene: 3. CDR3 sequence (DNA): TGTGCCAGCAGCCAAGATCCGGGACAGGGTAATTCACCCCTCCACTTT. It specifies CASSQDPGQGNSPLHF.

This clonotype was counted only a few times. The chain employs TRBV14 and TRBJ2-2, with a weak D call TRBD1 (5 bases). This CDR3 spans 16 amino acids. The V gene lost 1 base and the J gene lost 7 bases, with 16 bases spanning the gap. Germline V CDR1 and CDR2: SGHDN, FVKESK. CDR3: CASSQGMGQLIGELFF. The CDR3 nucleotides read TGTGCCAGCAGCCAAGGGATGGGGCAATTGATCGGGGAGCTGTTTTTT. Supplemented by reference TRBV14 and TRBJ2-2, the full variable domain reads EAGVTQFPSHSVIEKGQTVTLRCDPISGHDNLYWYRRVMGKEIKFLLHFVKESKQDESGMPNNRFLAERTGGTYSTLKVQPAELEDSGVYFCASSQGMGQLIGELFFGEGSRLTVL.

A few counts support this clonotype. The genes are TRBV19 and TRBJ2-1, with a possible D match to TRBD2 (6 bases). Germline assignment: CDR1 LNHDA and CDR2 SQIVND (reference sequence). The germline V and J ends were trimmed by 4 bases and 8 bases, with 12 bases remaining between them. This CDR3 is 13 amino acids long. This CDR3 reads CASSNGGDDEQFF. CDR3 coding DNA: TGTGCCAGTAGTAATGGCGGGGACGATGAGCAGTTCTTC.

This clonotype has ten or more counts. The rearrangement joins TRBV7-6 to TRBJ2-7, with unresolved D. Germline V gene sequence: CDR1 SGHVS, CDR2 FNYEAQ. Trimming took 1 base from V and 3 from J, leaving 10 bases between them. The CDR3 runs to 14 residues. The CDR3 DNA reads TGTGCCAGCAGCTTAGGGCAGGATTACTACGAGCAGTACGTC. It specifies CASSLGQDYYEQYV.

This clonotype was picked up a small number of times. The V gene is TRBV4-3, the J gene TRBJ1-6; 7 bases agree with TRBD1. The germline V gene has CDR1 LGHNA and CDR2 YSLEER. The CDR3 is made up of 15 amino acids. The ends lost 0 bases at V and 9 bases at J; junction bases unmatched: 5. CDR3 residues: CASSQEEQGGSPLHF. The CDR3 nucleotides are TGCGCCAGCAGCCAAGAGGAGCAGGGGGGTTCACCCCTCCACTTT.

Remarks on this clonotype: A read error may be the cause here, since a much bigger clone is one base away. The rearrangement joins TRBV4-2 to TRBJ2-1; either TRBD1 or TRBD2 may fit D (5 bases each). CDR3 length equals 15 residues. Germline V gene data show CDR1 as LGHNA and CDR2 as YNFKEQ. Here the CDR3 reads CASSQDDGAYNEHFF. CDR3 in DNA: TGTGCCAGCAGCCAAGATGACGGGGCCTACAATGAGCATTTCTTC.

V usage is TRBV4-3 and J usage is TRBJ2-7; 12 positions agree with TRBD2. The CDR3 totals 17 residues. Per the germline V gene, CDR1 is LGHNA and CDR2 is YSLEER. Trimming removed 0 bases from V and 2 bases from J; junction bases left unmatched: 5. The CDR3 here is CASSQDALAGGTYEQYF. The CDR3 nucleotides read TGCGCCAGCAGCCAAGATGCACTAGCGGGGGGAACCTACGAGCAGTACTTC.

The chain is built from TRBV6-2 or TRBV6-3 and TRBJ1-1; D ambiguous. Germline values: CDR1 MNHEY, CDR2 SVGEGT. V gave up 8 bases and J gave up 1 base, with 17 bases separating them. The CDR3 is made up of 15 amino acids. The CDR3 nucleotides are TGTGCCAGCGTCCATCGGCCGACGGAGAACACTGAAGCTTTCTTT. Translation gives CASVHRPTENTEAFF.

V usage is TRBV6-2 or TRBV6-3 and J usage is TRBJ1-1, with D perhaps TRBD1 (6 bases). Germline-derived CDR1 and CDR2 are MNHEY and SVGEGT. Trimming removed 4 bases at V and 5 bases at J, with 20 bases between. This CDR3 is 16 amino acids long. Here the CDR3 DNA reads TGTGCCAGCAGTTCCCTAGGGTCGACAGGTCGGACTGAAGCTTTCTTT. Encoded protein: CASSSLGSTGRTEAFF.

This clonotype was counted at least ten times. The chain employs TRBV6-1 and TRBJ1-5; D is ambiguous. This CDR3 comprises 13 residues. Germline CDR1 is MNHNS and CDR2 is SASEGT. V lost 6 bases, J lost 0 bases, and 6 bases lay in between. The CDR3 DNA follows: TGTGCCAGCAGGGGTTATAGCAATCAGCCCCAGCATTTT. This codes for CASRGYSNQPQHF.

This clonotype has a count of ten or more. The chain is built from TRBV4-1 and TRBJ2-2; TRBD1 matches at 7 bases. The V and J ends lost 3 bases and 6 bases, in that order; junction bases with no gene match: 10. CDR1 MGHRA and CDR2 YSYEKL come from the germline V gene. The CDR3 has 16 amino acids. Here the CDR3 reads CASSHDKTGESGELFF. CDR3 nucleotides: TGCGCCAGCAGCCACGACAAAACAGGGGAGTCCGGGGAGCTGTTTTTT.

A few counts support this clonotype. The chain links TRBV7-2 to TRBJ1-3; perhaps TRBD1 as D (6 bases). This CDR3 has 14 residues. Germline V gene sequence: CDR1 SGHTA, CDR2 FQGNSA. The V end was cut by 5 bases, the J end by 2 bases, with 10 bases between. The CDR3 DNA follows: TGTGCCAGCAGCCAAACAGGGACTGGAAACACCATATATTTT. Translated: CASSQTGTGNTIYF.

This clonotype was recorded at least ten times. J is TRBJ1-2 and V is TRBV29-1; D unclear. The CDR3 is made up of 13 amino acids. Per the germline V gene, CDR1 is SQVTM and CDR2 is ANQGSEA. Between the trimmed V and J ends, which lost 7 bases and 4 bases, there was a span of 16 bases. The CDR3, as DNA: TGCAGCGCCGTAACAGAGAATCTCTATGGCTACACCTTC. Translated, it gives CSAVTENLYGYTF.

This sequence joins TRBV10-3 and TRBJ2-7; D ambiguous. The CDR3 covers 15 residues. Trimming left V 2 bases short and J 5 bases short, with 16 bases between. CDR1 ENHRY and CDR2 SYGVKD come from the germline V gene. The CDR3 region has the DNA TGTGCCATCAGTGAGGGCGGCGGTCCCCTTCACGAGCAGTACTTC. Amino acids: CAISEGGGPLHEQYF.

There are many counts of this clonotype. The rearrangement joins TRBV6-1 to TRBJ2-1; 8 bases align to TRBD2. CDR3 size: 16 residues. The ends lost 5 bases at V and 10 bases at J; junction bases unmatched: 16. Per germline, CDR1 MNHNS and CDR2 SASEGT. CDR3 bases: TGTGCCAGCAGTCCCGTGGGTGCGGGGGGTTCCGAGGAGCAGTTCTTC. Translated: CASSPVGAGGSEEQFF.

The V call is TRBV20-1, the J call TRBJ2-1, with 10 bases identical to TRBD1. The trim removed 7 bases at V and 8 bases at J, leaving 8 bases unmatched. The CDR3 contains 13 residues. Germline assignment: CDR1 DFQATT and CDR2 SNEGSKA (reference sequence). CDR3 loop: CSGWDRGFDEQFF. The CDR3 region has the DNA TGCAGTGGTTGGGACAGGGGTTTCGATGAGCAGTTCTTC.

The CDR3 nucleotides are TGTGCCAGCACTCAGGGGTTTGGGGAGCAGTTCTTC. The encoded protein is CASTQGFGEQFF. The chain has TRBV6-5 and TRBJ2-1; tentative D call: TRBD1 (6 bases). The CDR3 totals 12 residues. Trimming pared 7 bases from V and 10 bases from J, leaving 14 bases between. The germline CDR1 and CDR2 sequences are MNHEY and SVGAGI.

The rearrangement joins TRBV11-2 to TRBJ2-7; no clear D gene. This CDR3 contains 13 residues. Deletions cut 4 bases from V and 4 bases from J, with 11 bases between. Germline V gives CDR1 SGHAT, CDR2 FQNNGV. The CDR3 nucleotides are TGTGCCAGCAGCTCAACACAGCCGTACGAGCAGTACTTC. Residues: CASSSTQPYEQYF.